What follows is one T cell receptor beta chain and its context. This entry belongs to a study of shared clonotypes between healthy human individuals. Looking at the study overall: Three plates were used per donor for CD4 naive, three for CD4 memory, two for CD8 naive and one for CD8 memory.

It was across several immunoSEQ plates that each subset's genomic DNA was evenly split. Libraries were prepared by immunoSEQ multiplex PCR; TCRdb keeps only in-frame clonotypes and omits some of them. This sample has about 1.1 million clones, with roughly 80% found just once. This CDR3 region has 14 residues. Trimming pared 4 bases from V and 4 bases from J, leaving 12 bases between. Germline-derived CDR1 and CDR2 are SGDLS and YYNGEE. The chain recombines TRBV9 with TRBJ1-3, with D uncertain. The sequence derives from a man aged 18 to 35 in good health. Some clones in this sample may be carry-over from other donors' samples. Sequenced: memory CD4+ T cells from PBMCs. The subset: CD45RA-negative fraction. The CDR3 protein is CASSSRSGGNTIYF. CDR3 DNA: TGTGCCAGCAGCTCAAGATCGGGAGGAAACACCATATATTTT.